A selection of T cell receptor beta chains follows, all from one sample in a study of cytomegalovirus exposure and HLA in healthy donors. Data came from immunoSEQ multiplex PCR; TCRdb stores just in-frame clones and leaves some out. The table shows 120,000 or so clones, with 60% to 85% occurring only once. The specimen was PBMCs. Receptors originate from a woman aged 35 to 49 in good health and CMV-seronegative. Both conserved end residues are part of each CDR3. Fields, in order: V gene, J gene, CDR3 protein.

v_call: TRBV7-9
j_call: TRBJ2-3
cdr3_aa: CSSSFDSFAQYF

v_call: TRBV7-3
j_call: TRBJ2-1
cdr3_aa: CASSRFSGSYNEQFF

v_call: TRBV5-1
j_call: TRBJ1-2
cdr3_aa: CASSLGTGGGRGYTF

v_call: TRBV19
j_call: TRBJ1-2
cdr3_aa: CASSPRQFPSGGYTF

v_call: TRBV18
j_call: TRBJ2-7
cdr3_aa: CASSPRGSVNLYEQYF

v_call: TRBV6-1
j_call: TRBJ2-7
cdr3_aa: CASSATGDEQYF

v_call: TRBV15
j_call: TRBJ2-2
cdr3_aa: CATSRGGSPGAGELFF

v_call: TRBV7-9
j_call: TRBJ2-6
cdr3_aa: CASSPTGAGANVLTF

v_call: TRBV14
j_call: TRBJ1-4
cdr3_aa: CASSAGLNEKLFF

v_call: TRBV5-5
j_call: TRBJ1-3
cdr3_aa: CASSLAIHRSGNTIYF

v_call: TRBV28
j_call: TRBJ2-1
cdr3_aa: CASSLPQIGGQFF

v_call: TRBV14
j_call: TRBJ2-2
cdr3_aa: CASSQTASNTGELFF

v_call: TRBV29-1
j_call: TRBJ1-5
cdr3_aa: CSVRQGSQPQHF

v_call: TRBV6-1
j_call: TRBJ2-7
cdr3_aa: CASSVDRGGYEQYF

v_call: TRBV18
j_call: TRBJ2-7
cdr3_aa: CASSPPGAAKYEQYF

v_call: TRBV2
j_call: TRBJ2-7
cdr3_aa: CASSEYYEQYF

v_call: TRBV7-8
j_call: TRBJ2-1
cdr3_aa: CASSMDRAWGDEQFF

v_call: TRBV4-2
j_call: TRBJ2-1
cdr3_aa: CASSQELAAYNEQFF

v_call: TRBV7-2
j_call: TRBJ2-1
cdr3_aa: CASSPVLGDEQFF

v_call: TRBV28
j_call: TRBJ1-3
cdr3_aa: CASSSPGGAGGNTIYF

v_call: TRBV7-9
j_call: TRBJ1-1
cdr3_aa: CASSKTGGDTEAFF

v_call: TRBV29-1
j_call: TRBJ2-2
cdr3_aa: CSVEGWQGFTGELFF

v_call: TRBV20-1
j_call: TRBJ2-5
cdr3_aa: CSAIDIETQYF

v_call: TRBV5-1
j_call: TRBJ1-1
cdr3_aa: CASSLQDSRNTEAFF

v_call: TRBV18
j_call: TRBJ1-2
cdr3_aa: CASSPPGQAIYGYTF

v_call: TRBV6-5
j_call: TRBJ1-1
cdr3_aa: CASSYSPGGNEAFF

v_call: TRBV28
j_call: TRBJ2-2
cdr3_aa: CASRAGGLNTGELFF

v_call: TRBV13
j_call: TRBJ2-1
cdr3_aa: CASSLFRNEQFF

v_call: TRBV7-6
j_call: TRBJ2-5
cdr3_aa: CASSLAFRGHETQYF

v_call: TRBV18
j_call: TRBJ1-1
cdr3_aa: CASSRKGATEAFF

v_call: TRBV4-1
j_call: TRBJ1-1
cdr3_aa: CASSLRPSSQGTPEAFF

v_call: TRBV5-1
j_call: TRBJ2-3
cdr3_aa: CASSTSGAYTDTQYF

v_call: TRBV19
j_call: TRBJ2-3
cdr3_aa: CASSIAWTSGTDTQYF

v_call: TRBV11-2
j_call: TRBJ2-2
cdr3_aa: CASNGVYTGELFF

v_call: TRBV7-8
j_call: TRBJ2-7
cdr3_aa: CASSAGTPGTSFVYEQYF

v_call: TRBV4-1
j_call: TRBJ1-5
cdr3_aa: CASSLWGVNQPQHF

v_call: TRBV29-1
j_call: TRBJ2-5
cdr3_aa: CSVVSGIFGSVQYF

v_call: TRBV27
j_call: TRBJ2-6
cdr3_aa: CASRRTGGFGANVLTF

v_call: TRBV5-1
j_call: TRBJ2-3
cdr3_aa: CASSLGRQGDTQYF

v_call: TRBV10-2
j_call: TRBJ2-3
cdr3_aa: CASRGQGTDTQYF

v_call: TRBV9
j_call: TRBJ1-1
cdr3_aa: CASSAGLDTEAFF

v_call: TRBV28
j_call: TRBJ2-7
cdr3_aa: CASSGEGSQRDEQYF

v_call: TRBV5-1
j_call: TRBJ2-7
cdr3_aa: CASRPGQGYEQYF

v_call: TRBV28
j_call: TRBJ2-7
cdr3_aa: CASSELAGGLSSYEQYF

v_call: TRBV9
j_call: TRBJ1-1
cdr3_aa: CASSGGVGNTEAFF

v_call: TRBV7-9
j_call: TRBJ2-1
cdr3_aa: CASSSGLVNEQFF

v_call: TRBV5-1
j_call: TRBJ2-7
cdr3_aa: CASGPGQGMKEQYF

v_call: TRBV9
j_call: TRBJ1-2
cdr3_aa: CASSVADRGVGGYTF

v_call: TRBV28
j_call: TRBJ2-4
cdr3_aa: CASSRQGENIQYF

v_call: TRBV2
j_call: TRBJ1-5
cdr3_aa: CATAGSLAQQPQHF

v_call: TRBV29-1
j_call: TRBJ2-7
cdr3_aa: CGTTGTRNSYEQYF

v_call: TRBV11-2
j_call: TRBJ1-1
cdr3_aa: CASSLASLGGNTEAFF

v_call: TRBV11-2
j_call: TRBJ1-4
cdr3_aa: CASSVGQGDEKLFF